Described below is a single T cell receptor (beta chain) sequence and its context. Its antigen target is currently unknown. From each donor, a roughly 2.5 ml peripheral blood sample was collected into PAXgene tubes and stored at -80 degrees C. Without T cell sorting, total RNA was isolated from whole blood using the PAXgene blood miRNA kit on an automated QIAcube. Peripheral blood from monozygotic twin pairs, either concordant or discordant for inflammatory bowel disease, underwent deep TCRalpha and TCRbeta repertoire profiling that used unique molecular barcoding. Smoking habits were recorded for all twin pairs, and each individual was classified as a current, former or never smoker. The data derive from a study of monozygotic twins with inflammatory bowel disease (dated by TCRdb to about 2019). Concerning the study at large: In total, around 28 monozygotic twin pairs made up the full study: 19 Danish pairs, all IBD-discordant, plus nine German pairs, of which four were IBD-concordant and five were IBD-discordant. Each individual had, on average, about 151 000 unique TCRalpha sequences and 181 000 unique TCRbeta sequences available for analysis. The search for disease-associated traits relied mainly on comparing, within discordant pairs, IBD patients with their genetically identical healthy co-twins. On the study overall, not on this receptor specifically: Repertoire similarity did not differ between concordant and discordant twins, which could be due to limited statistical power. A decrease in TCRbeta repertoire diversity, as measured by inverse Simpson index, was observed in IBD patients compared with their healthy co-twins. Because patients received different immunosuppressive treatments, the repertoires may have picked up extra background noise and variability between individuals. No single strong signal or clonotype linked to IBD turned up in the results, so the idea that one exists was not supported. Distinction between different T cell subtypes could not be achieved in the analysis. Compared with healthy twins, IBD patients had fewer clonotypes in common with other individuals, a difference most pronounced in patients showing signs of disease activity.

Receptor amplification or capture employed 5' RACE. Each TCR library was prepared from 3,000 to 4,500 ng of total RNA. For each sample, cDNA was synthesized in eight separate reactions using SMARTScribe reverse transcriptase. Unique molecular identifiers containing a 6-nucleotide sample barcode were introduced through template switching during cDNA synthesis. Amplification of TCRalpha and TCRbeta cDNA involved two nested PCRs of around 16 and 10 cycles, and each PCR was followed by bead purification. Before amplification, the cDNA was both treated with uracil DNA-glycosylase and purified with the QIAquick PCR purification kit. In the second PCR, Illumina TruSeq-compatible adapters and sample-specific barcodes were added. Library quality and concentration were assessed using TapeStation and Qubit, and roughly 5.5 ng of each library was pooled. Sequencing of the pooled libraries was done on an Illumina HiSeq2500 single-index Rapid Run using custom sequencing primers and 2 x 100 bp reads. The source study handled its data this way. UMI-based consensus assembly with MiGEC version 1.2.6 was used to correct PCR and sequencing errors. MiXCR version 2.1.1 was used to carry out V(D)J alignment, clonotype assembly and CDR3 extraction. To normalise gene usage, clonotype sharing and MAIT/NKT TCR abundance, the top 1000, 10 000 and 20 000 clonotypes in each sample were analysed. Diversity was computed as the inverse Simpson index with the vegan R package after downsampling to 27 000 UMIs. Paired Mann-Whitney U tests were applied to discordant twin pairs, with Benjamini-Hochberg correction for multiple testing. TCRdb reprocessed the reads and provides one entry for every CDR3 protein sequence; no DNA is given. The authors' filters were not applied to this entry. The sample's table covers about 440,000 distinct CDR3 sequences. The ten biggest clones cover 2% to 2.5% of the sample.

Sequenced material: blood. This TCR was recovered from a human donor with ulcerative colitis or Crohn's disease, or a healthy co-twin of an affected twin (not recorded which).

The CDR3 here reads CASSLPRENQETQYF. The rearrangement joined TRBV7-9 to TRBJ2-5; TCRdb gives TRBD1 as the D gene, but with no DNA this cannot be confirmed. From its cysteine to its phenylalanine, the CDR3 spans 15 amino acids. The DNA sequence is not available. The germline V gene (reference sequence) yields SEHNR for CDR1 and FQNEAQ for CDR2.